This is a list of T cell receptor beta chains from one sample in a study of blood T cells in healthy people across ages. Each CDR3 protein is one row after TCRdb ran MiXCR on the 5' RACE reads. The sample lists 730,000 or so distinct CDR3 sequences, around 41% occurring once. The sample was blood. The receptors derive from an older man in good health. Each CDR3 is given with its conserved first and last residue. D genes are given only for firm matches. Size values are once, few and many counts, or a class for expanded clones, and some rows have none.

V: TRBV5-1
D: -
size: -
J: TRBJ2-3
CDR3: CASSSSSAPTDTQYF
DNA: TGCGCCAGCAGCTCCTCTAGCGCCCCCACAGATACGCAGTATTTT

V: TRBV29-1
D: TRBD1
size: -
J: TRBJ2-1
CDR3: CCGQGNEQFF
DNA: TGCTGCGGACAGGGGAATGAGCAGTTCTTC

V: TRBV7-3
D: -
size: -
J: TRBJ2-6
CDR3: CASSLLLPGANVLTF
DNA: TGTGCCAGCAGCTTACTGCTCCCCGGGGCCAACGTCCTGACTTTC

V: TRBV21-1
D: -
size: -
J: TRBJ1-2
CDR3: CASSKRRSPYGYTF
DNA: TGTGCCAGCAGCAAAAGGCGCAGCCCCTATGGCTACACCTTC

V: TRBV30
D: TRBD2
size: few
J: TRBJ2-7
CDR3: CAWSPGGLRDEQYF
DNA: TGTGCCTGGAGTCCGGGGGGACTAAGGGACGAGCAGTACTTC

V: TRBV28
D: -
size: -
J: TRBJ2-7
CDR3: CASSPARTATYEQYF
DNA: TGTGCCAGCAGCCCCGCAAGGACGGCGACCTACGAGCAGTACTTC

V: TRBV18
D: -
size: few
J: TRBJ2-7
CDR3: CASSATTGRGSYEQYF
DNA: TGTGCCAGCTCGGCGACTACAGGGAGGGGTTCCTACGAGCAGTACTTC

V: TRBV20-1
D: -
size: few
J: TRBJ2-1
CDR3: CSATRGWEQFF
DNA: TGCAGTGCTACCCGAGGTTGGGAGCAGTTCTTC

V: TRBV29-1
D: -
size: -
J: TRBJ2-1
CDR3: CSVEGHFLEAQFF
DNA: TGCAGCGTGGAGGGACATTTCTTGGAGGCCCAGTTCTTC

V: TRBV20-1
D: -
size: once
J: TRBJ2-1
CDR3: CSARAQRGGGGYGQFF
DNA: TGCAGTGCTAGAGCACAGAGAGGCGGGGGCGGATATGGGCAGTTCTTC

V: TRBV6-6
D: -
size: -
J: TRBJ1-4
CDR3: CASSYPAGIDEKLFF
DNA: TGTGCCAGCAGTTACCCGGCAGGGATCGATGAAAAACTGTTTTTT

V: TRBV7-2
D: TRBD1
size: -
J: TRBJ2-7
CDR3: CASSKTGYEQYF
DNA: TGTGCCAGCAGCAAGACAGGGTACGAGCAGTACTTC

V: TRBV7-6
D: TRBD2
size: few
J: TRBJ2-1
CDR3: CASSWSLAGGDNEQFF
DNA: TGTGCCAGCAGCTGGTCACTAGCGGGAGGCGACAATGAGCAGTTCTTC

V: TRBV12-3/TRBV12-4
D: -
size: few
J: TRBJ1-2
CDR3: CASSPRVGYGYTF
DNA: TGTGCCAGCAGTCCCCGAGTCGGCTATGGCTACACCTTC

V: TRBV20-1
D: TRBD1
size: -
J: TRBJ1-4
CDR3: CSAGTGGIEKLFF
DNA: TGCAGTGCCGGGACAGGGGGGATCGAAAAACTGTTTTTT

V: TRBV25-1
D: TRBD2
size: few
J: TRBJ2-1
CDR3: CASSHTSGGSYNEQFF
DNA: TGTGCCAGCAGCCATACTAGCGGGGGGTCTTACAATGAGCAGTTCTTC

V: TRBV7-9
D: -
size: few
J: TRBJ2-2
CDR3: CASSSGQPGELFF
DNA: TGTGCCAGCAGCTCAGGACAGCCCGGGGAGCTGTTTTTT

V: TRBV20-1
D: -
size: few
J: TRBJ2-5
CDR3: CSAIRATGSPQETQYF
DNA: TGCAGTGCTATAAGAGCGACGGGCAGCCCACAAGAGACCCAGTACTTC

V: TRBV5-1
D: TRBD1
size: -
J: TRBJ2-2
CDR3: CASSVTTGPSTGELFF
DNA: TGCGCCAGCAGCGTAACGACAGGGCCAAGCACCGGGGAGCTGTTTTTT

V: TRBV20-1
D: TRBD2
size: many
J: TRBJ2-1
CDR3: CSAPIGLAGDTYNEQFF
DNA: TGCAGTGCTCCTATAGGACTAGCGGGGGACACCTACAATGAGCAGTTCTTC

V: TRBV7-9
D: TRBD2
size: few
J: TRBJ2-1
CDR3: CASSPRGGTSNEQFF
DNA: TGTGCCAGCAGCCCTCGCGGGGGGACTAGCAATGAGCAGTTCTTC

V: TRBV4-2
D: TRBD1
size: -
J: TRBJ2-7
CDR3: CASSQRGQGAREQYF
DNA: TGTGCCAGCAGCCAACGGGGACAGGGGGCGAGGGAGCAGTACTTC

V: TRBV5-1
D: -
size: few
J: TRBJ1-1
CDR3: CASSSRGNTEAFF
DNA: TGCGCCAGCAGCTCACGGGGGAACACTGAAGCTTTCTTT

V: TRBV27
D: -
size: -
J: TRBJ1-6
CDR3: CASSLRSRQEYNSPLHF
DNA: TGTGCCAGCAGTTTAAGGTCCAGACAGGAGTATAATTCACCCCTCCACTTT

V: TRBV5-1
D: -
size: once
J: TRBJ2-7
CDR3: CASSFGDPSYEQYF
DNA: TGCGCCAGCAGCTTCGGGGATCCCTCCTACGAGCAGTACTTC

V: TRBV20-1
D: -
size: -
J: TRBJ1-2
CDR3: CSAKEGGANYGYTF
DNA: TGCAGTGCAAAAGAGGGGGGCGCCAACTATGGCTACACCTTC

V: TRBV18
D: -
size: few
J: TRBJ2-3
CDR3: CASHGGSTDTQYF
DNA: TGTGCCAGCCACGGGGGCAGCACAGATACGCAGTATTTT

V: TRBV20-1
D: TRBD1
size: few
J: TRBJ1-2
CDR3: CSDRTGDGYTF
DNA: TGCAGTGACCGGACAGGGGATGGCTACACCTTC

V: TRBV7-2
D: -
size: -
J: TRBJ2-5
CDR3: CASSSGTQLGETQYF
DNA: TGTGCCAGCAGCTCAGGGACACAATTAGGAGAGACCCAGTACTTC

V: TRBV9
D: -
size: few
J: TRBJ2-7
CDR3: CASSALGGIVGEQYF
DNA: TGTGCCAGCAGCGCCCTGGGCGGGATCGTTGGCGAGCAGTACTTC

V: TRBV7-2
D: TRBD1
size: few
J: TRBJ2-7
CDR3: CASSLAGTGAPYEQYF
DNA: TGTGCCAGCAGCTTAGCGGGGACAGGGGCCCCCTACGAGCAGTACTTC

V: TRBV20-1
D: TRBD2
size: few
J: TRBJ2-5
CDR3: CSARLASGSGTQYF
DNA: TGCAGTGCTAGACTGGCTAGCGGGAGCGGGACCCAGTACTTC

V: TRBV6-2/TRBV6-3
D: -
size: -
J: TRBJ1-1
CDR3: CATHLPNTEAFF
DNA: TGTGCCACGCACCTACCGAACACTGAAGCTTTCTTT

V: TRBV12-3/TRBV12-4
D: -
size: few
J: TRBJ1-6
CDR3: CASLDRHINSPLHF
DNA: TGTGCCAGCCTGGACAGACATATAAATTCACCCCTCCACTTT

V: TRBV5-8
D: -
size: -
J: TRBJ2-3
CDR3: CASSLRGSADTQYF
DNA: TGTGCCAGCAGCTTGAGGGGGAGTGCAGATACGCAGTATTTT

V: TRBV7-2
D: -
size: few
J: TRBJ2-7
CDR3: CASSKRTDSYEQYF
DNA: TGTGCCAGCAGCAAACGGACAGACTCCTACGAGCAGTACTTC

V: TRBV18
D: -
size: -
J: TRBJ2-1
CDR3: CAGSSGRYNEQFF
DNA: TGTGCCGGCTCATCAGGACGTTACAATGAGCAGTTCTTC

V: TRBV27
D: -
size: -
J: TRBJ1-2
CDR3: CASSQGVFSYGYTF
DNA: TGTGCCAGCAGCCAGGGCGTGTTTAGCTATGGCTACACCTTC

V: TRBV7-2
D: -
size: few
J: TRBJ2-5
CDR3: CASSNTGGRETQYF
DNA: TGTGCCAGCAGCAATACCGGTGGCCGAGAGACCCAGTACTTC

V: TRBV7-2
D: -
size: -
J: TRBJ1-5
CDR3: CASSVVRGDQPQHF
DNA: TGTGCCAGCAGCGTAGTAAGGGGAGATCAGCCCCAGCATTTT

V: TRBV7-2
D: -
size: -
J: TRBJ1-2
CDR3: CASSPRVWGSNYGYTF
DNA: TGTGCCAGCAGCCCCCGTGTCTGGGGGAGTAACTATGGCTACACCTTC

V: TRBV7-6
D: TRBD2
size: -
J: TRBJ2-7
CDR3: CASSASRLAGYNEQYF
DNA: TGTGCCAGCAGCGCTTCCCGACTAGCGGGATACAATGAGCAGTACTTC

V: TRBV6-6
D: TRBD1
size: -
J: TRBJ1-6
CDR3: CASSSGQGGGYSPLHF
DNA: TGTGCCAGCAGTTCGGGACAGGGAGGCGGTTACTCACCCCTCCACTTT

V: TRBV10-2
D: TRBD2
size: -
J: TRBJ2-3
CDR3: CASSLLADTDTQYF
DNA: TGCGCCAGCAGCCTACTAGCGGACACAGATACGCAGTATTTT

V: TRBV20-1
D: -
size: few
J: TRBJ2-7
CDR3: CSAKGRWEQYF
DNA: TGCAGTGCTAAAGGGAGGTGGGAGCAGTACTTC

V: TRBV20-1
D: -
size: -
J: TRBJ2-1
CDR3: CSASGYLIRNTEQFF
DNA: TGCAGTGCTAGCGGGTATTTAATCAGGAACACTGAGCAGTTCTTC

V: TRBV27
D: TRBD1
size: few
J: TRBJ1-2
CDR3: CASSRTGGAAGYTF
DNA: TGTGCCAGCAGCCGGACAGGGGGCGCGGCTGGCTACACCTTC

V: TRBV6-2/TRBV6-3
D: -
size: few
J: TRBJ1-1
CDR3: CASRPGTERTTEAFF
DNA: TGTGCCAGCAGACCCGGGACCGAGAGAACCACTGAAGCTTTCTTT

V: TRBV14
D: -
size: -
J: TRBJ2-1
CDR3: CASSQYMNEQFF
DNA: TGTGCCAGCAGCCAGTACATGAATGAGCAGTTCTTC

V: TRBV6-1
D: TRBD1
size: -
J: TRBJ2-7
CDR3: CASSQQGVVHEQYF
DNA: TGTGCCAGCAGTCAACAGGGGGTAGTCCACGAGCAGTACTTC

V: TRBV4-3
D: TRBD2
size: few
J: TRBJ2-3
CDR3: CASSQVTSGGADTQYF
DNA: TGCGCCAGCAGCCAAGTGACTAGCGGGGGGGCAGATACGCAGTATTTT

V: TRBV6-2/TRBV6-3
D: -
size: many
J: TRBJ2-1
CDR3: CASSYHSGASKDEQFF
DNA: TGTGCCAGCAGTTACCACAGCGGAGCCTCAAAAGATGAGCAGTTCTTC

V: TRBV5-1
D: TRBD1
size: -
J: TRBJ2-5
CDR3: CASSTQQGARETQYF
DNA: TGCGCCAGCAGCACTCAACAGGGGGCTAGGGAGACCCAGTACTTC

V: TRBV27
D: -
size: -
J: TRBJ1-1
CDR3: CASSHRVGVMNTEAFF
DNA: TGTGCCAGCAGCCACCGAGTAGGGGTCATGAACACTGAAGCTTTCTTT

V: TRBV6-1
D: TRBD2
size: -
J: TRBJ2-3
CDR3: CASSPGLAALTQYF
DNA: TGTGCCAGCAGCCCGGGACTAGCGGCCCTTACGCAGTATTTT

V: TRBV20-1
D: TRBD2
size: few
J: TRBJ2-3
CDR3: CSARSPLAGVTDTQYF
DNA: TGCAGTGCTAGGTCCCCACTAGCGGGGGTCACAGATACGCAGTATTTT

V: TRBV6-2/TRBV6-3
D: -
size: few
J: TRBJ2-7
CDR3: CASSRQSAYEQYF
DNA: TGTGCCAGCAGTCGGCAGAGCGCCTACGAGCAGTACTTC

V: TRBV20-1
D: TRBD2
size: -
J: TRBJ2-3
CDR3: CSAPGTTFSGDTQYF
DNA: TGCAGTGCGCCCGGGACTACCTTCTCGGGGGATACGCAGTATTTT

V: TRBV5-1
D: -
size: -
J: TRBJ2-6
CDR3: CASSLEGSGASVLTF
DNA: TGCGCCAGCAGCTTGGAGGGCTCTGGGGCCAGCGTCCTGACTTTC

V: TRBV29-1
D: TRBD2
size: few
J: TRBJ2-1
CDR3: CSAEGLAGGKVNEQFF
DNA: TGCAGCGCTGAGGGACTAGCGGGGGGAAAGGTTAATGAGCAGTTCTTC